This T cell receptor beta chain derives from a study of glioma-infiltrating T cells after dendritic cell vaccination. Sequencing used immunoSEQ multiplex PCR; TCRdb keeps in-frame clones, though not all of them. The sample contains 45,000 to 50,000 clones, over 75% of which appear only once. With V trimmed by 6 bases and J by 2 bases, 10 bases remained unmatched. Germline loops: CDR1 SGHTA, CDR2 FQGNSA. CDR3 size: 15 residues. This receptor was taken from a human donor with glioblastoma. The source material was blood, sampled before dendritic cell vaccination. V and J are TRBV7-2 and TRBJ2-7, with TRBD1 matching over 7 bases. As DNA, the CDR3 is TGTGCCAGCAGGTTTGCTTCGGGACAGACCTACGAGCAGTACTTC. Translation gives CASRFASGQTYEQYF.